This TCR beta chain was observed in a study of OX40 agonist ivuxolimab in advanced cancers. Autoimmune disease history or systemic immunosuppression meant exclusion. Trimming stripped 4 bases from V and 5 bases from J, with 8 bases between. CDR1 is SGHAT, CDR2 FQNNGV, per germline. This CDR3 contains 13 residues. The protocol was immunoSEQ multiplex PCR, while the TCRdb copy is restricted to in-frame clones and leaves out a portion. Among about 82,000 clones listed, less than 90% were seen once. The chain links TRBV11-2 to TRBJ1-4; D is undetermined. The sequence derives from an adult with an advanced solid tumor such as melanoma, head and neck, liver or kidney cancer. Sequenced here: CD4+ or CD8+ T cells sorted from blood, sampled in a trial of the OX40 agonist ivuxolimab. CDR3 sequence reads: CASSWRRNEKLFF. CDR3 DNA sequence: TGTGCCAGCAGCTGGAGAAGGAATGAAAAACTGTTTTTT.